Shown below are 18 T cell receptor beta chains from a single sample sequenced in a study of T-cell reconstitution after alpha-beta-depleted transplantation in children. As it was prepared, the TCRbeta library received unique molecular identifiers. Via MiXCR, TCRdb re-called the PCR reads, giving one row per CDR3 protein. Found here are over 85,000 distinct CDR3 sequences, roughly 7.1% of them singletons; the top ten hold about a sixth. The specimen was PBMCs, collected before TCRalphabeta/CD19-depleted stem cell transplant. These TCRs come from a boy under 10 years old with acute lymphoblastic leukemia, due to receive a stem cell transplant.

This clonotype was seen ten or more times. The chain recombines TRBV18 with TRBJ1-6; D is undetermined. Germline V lookup: CDR1 KGHSH, CDR2 LQKENI. Trimming left V 5 bases short and J 7 bases short, with 18 bases between. The CDR3 loop spans 16 amino acids. The CDR3 DNA is TGTGCCAGCTCAACTGGTGTGGGGAGTAAAAATTCACCCCTCCACTTT. Translation: CASSTGVGSKNSPLHF.

This clonotype turned up a few times. The chain joins TRBV24-1 to TRBJ1-2; D may be TRBD1 (5 bases). Trimming stripped 2 bases from V and 8 bases from J, with 8 bases between. The CDR3 is 12 residues long. Germline CDR1 and CDR2: KGHDR and SFDVKD. CDR3 DNA: TGTGCCACCAGTGATTCGGGGGACGGCTACACCTTC. Its translation is CATSDSGDGYTF.

This clonotype was detected many times. V gene TRBV6-1 combines with J gene TRBJ2-3, with D tentatively TRBD2 (6 bases). Germline CDR1 MNHNS, CDR2 SASEGT. V lost 4 bases and J 4 bases, leaving 9 bases between the germline ends. There are 13 residues in the CDR3. This CDR3 reads CASSGASADTQYF. For the CDR3, the DNA is TGTGCCAGCAGTGGGGCTAGCGCAGATACGCAGTATTTT.

The V call is TRBV9, the J call TRBJ1-1, with TRBD1 identical over 8 bases. The CDR3 length is 13 residues. V gave up 4 bases and J gave up 5 bases; unmatched junction bases: 4. Germline CDR1 reads SGDLS; CDR2 reads YYNGEE. CDR3 sequence (DNA): TGTGCCAGCAGCACAGGGGGGGGGACTGAAGCTTTCTTT. This codes for CASSTGGGTEAFF.

This clonotype was detected ten times or more. The chain uses TRBV7-2 and TRBJ2-1, with TRBD2 matching 9 bases. Per germline, CDR1 SGHTA and CDR2 FQGNSA. The CDR3 totals 13 residues. V shed 4 bases and J 9 bases; nucleotides not matched to a gene: 4. The chain's CDR3 is CASSWAAGGEQFF. The CDR3 DNA reads as TGTGCCAGCAGCTGGGCAGCGGGGGGTGAGCAGTTCTTC.

This clonotype was counted ten times or more. The chain links TRBV7-2 to TRBJ2-2; 9 nucleotides line up with TRBD2. The length of the CDR3 is 16 residues. CDR1 and CDR2 (germline): SGHTA, FQGNSA. The ends lost 5 bases at V and 6 bases at J; junction bases unmatched: 10. CDR3 in amino acids: CASSPTRRGGAGELFF. For the CDR3, the DNA is TGTGCCAGCAGCCCCACGCGGCGGGGGGGGGCCGGGGAGCTGTTTTTT.

The table lists this clonotype with many counts. The chain carries TRBV6-6 and TRBJ2-1, with 8 bases matching TRBD1. After removal of 2 bases from V and 7 bases from J, the junction contained 7 bases not matched to a gene. The CDR3 consists of 15 residues. CDR1 MNHNY and CDR2 SVGAGI come from the germline V gene (reference sequence). CDR3 residues: CASSYTGQGGNEQFF. Written as DNA, the CDR3 is TGTGCCAGCAGTTACACCGGACAGGGCGGGAATGAGCAGTTCTTC.

In this sample, this clonotype turned up a few times. The V gene is TRBV20-1, the J gene TRBJ2-4, with TRBD2 identical over 8 bases. This CDR3 has 15 amino acids. Per germline, CDR1 DFQATT and CDR2 SNEGSKA (reference sequence). The trim removed 0 bases at V and 2 bases at J, leaving 3 bases unmatched. This CDR3 is CSARETGGTKNIQYF. CDR3 bases: TGCAGTGCTAGAGAAACGGGGGGGACCAAAAACATTCAGTACTTC.

J is TRBJ2-7 and V is TRBV29-1, with 7 bases identical to TRBD1. V dropped 7 bases and J dropped 0; count of bases not matched to a gene: 9. CDR1 and CDR2 from the germline V gene are SQVTM and ANQGSEA. This CDR3 is 14 amino acids long. CDR3 nucleotide sequence: TGCAGCGCCCAGGGGGACGCAAGCTCCTACGAGCAGTACTTC. Its translation: CSAQGDASSYEQYF.

This clonotype came up many times. The chain couples TRBV7-2 to TRBJ2-7; TRBD1 matches 9 bases. CDR1 and CDR2 from the germline V gene are SGHTA and FQGNSA. This CDR3 region has 13 residues. The V gene end was trimmed by 8 bases and the J gene end by 0 bases; junction bases not matched to a gene: 2. The CDR3 sequence is CASGTGYSYEQYF. The CDR3 coding sequence is TGTGCCAGCGGGACAGGGTACTCCTACGAGCAGTACTTC.

This clonotype was seen once. Its ends do not fully match the called genes, so a read error is possible. V gene TRBV5-1 combines with J gene TRBJ2-1; TRBD1 is a possible D gene (6 bases). The CDR3 has 16 amino acids. Germline loops: CDR1 SGHRS, CDR2 YFSETQ. CDR3 bases: TGCGACAGCAGCTTGGACAGCCCAATTACCTACAATGAGCAGTTCTTC. This gives the protein CDSSLDSPITYNEQFF.

This clonotype was counted ten times or more. The J gene is TRBJ1-6, the V gene TRBV20-1; D remains unclear. CDR1 is DFQATT and CDR2 is SNEGSKA in the germline V gene (reference sequence). This CDR3 spans 19 amino acids. With 1 base removed from V and 0 bases from J, the gap between germline ends came to 19 bases. CDR3 residues: CSARVPEIMMSSYNSPLHF. CDR3 coding DNA: TGCAGTGCTAGAGTCCCGGAAATAATGATGAGCTCCTATAATTCACCCCTCCACTTT.

The table lists this clonotype with a few counts. The chain joins TRBV2 to TRBJ2-5; D gene uncertain. CDR1 and CDR2 (germline): SNHLY, FYNNEI. CDR3 length equals 12 residues. V lost 8 bases to trimming and J lost 5 bases, with 12 bases between them. The CDR3 nucleotides read TGTGCCAGCCTATCGAAGGTGGAGACCCAGTACTTC. Translated: CASLSKVETQYF.

This clonotype was counted ten times or more. This chain links TRBV20-1 with TRBJ2-5; no clear D. V lost 3 bases, J lost 7 bases, and 18 bases lay in between. Germline CDR1 reads DFQATT; CDR2 reads SNEGSKA (reference sequence). CDR3 size: 14 residues. The CDR3 DNA is TGCAGTGCTAGCCCCAGCACTATAAGAGGGACCCAGTACTTC. It translates to CSASPSTIRGTQYF.

This clonotype was observed at least ten times. The chain links TRBV7-9 to TRBJ2-7; 7 bases map to TRBD1. From germline, CDR1 is SEHNR and CDR2 FQNEAQ (reference sequence). CDR3 size: 15 residues. The ends lost 5 bases at V and 1 base at J; junction bases unmatched: 8. The CDR3 DNA sequence: TGTGCCAGCAGCCCCCCCGACAGGGCTTCCTACGAGCAGTACTTC. Residues: CASSPPDRASYEQYF.

This clonotype showed up many times. V and J are TRBV6-5 and TRBJ1-2; a possible D gene is TRBD1 (5 bases). The CDR3 loop spans 15 amino acids. Germline V gene data show CDR1 as MNHEY and CDR2 as SVGAGI. Between the trimmed V and J ends, which lost 5 bases and 5 bases, there was a span of 18 bases. CDR3 amino acids: CASSPQTGTVYGYTF. Written as DNA, the CDR3 is TGTGCCAGCAGTCCGCAAACCGGGACGGTATATGGCTACACCTTC.

Many counts were recorded for this clonotype. This rearrangement joins TRBV5-3 to TRBJ2-3; 10 positions match TRBD1. TRBV5-3 is identified as an open reading frame with a role that is uncertain. This CDR3 spans 18 amino acids. Losses at the gene ends were 9 bases for V and 3 bases for J; bases not matched to a gene: 19. This CDR3 is CAIRLATGQGERTDTQYF. The CDR3 bases are TGTGCCATCCGGTTAGCTACCGGACAGGGGGAACGGACAGATACGCAGTATTTT.

In this sample, this clonotype turned up a few times. The genes are TRBV18 and TRBJ1-1; no clear D. V was shortened by 6 bases and J by 7 bases, with 12 bases between the two germline ends. This CDR3 comprises 12 residues. Germline CDR1 KGHSH, CDR2 LQKENI. In DNA form, the CDR3 reads TGTGCCAGCTCCTCAACAGAGGGTGAAGCTTTCTTT. Protein: CASSSTEGEAFF.